One sample yielded the 6 T cell receptor beta chains listed below, sequenced in a study of PD-1 blockade in classical Hodgkin lymphoma (dated by TCRdb to between 2020 and 2021). In light of the paper, this sample's time point label describes: cycle 1 day 1 (C1D1), immediately before nivolumab initiation. Every trial patient had relapsed following autologous stem cell transplantation, and prior brentuximab vedotin exposure was what differed among cohorts A, B and C. Library method: the immunoSEQ multiplex PCR assay. Held by TCRdb, this immuneACCESS table contains in-frame sequences only and omits some clones. Under half of the omission traces to an unresolved V gene where checked; the cause of the rest is unknown. The sample table holds about 23,000 clones, of which about 65% were seen once. Jointly, the top ten make up about a sixth of the sample. The sequencing here drew on peripheral blood mononuclear cells (PBMCs), taken at baseline. The receptors shown here come from a human donor with classical Hodgkin lymphoma.

By proportion, this clone is medium-sized. V is TRBV5-1 and J is TRBJ2-1; no clear D gene. The CDR3 is 15 residues long. Germline CDR1 and CDR2: SGHRS and YFSETQ. V dropped 5 bases and J dropped 0 bases, with 12 bases sitting between them. CDR3 loop: CASSPPASSYNEQFF. The CDR3 nucleotides are TGCGCCAGCAGTCCCCCTGCATCCTCCTACAATGAGCAGTTCTTC. The full variable domain, rest sourced from reference TRBV5-1 and TRBJ2-1, is KAGVTQTPRYLIKTRGQQVTLSCSPISGHRSVSWYQQTPGQGLQFLFEYFSETQRNKGNFPGRFSGRQFSNSRSEMNVSTLELGDSALYLCASSPPASSYNEQFFGPGTRLTVL.

In DNA form, the CDR3 reads TGTGCCAGCAGTTTGTCAGCGGGGGGTACATCAAGGGAGACCCAGTACTTC. Translating it yields CASSLSAGGTSRETQYF. The chain couples TRBV28 to TRBJ2-5; 9 bases line up with TRBD2. The CDR3 has 17 amino acids. Trimming at V came to 3 bases and at J to 5 bases, leaving 13 bases not matched to a gene. Germline CDR1 reads MDHEN; CDR2 reads SYDVKM.

This clone is a singleton in its sample. The chain uses TRBV5-8 and TRBJ1-2, with D maybe TRBD1 (5 bases). CDR1 is SGHTS and CDR2 is YDEGEE in the germline V gene. With 2 bases removed from V and 2 bases from J, the gap between germline ends came to 7 bases. There are 13 residues in the CDR3. The CDR3 region has the DNA TGTGCCAGCAGCTTCCGGACAAACTATGGCTACACCTTC. Protein: CASSFRTNYGYTF.

This chain links TRBV7-9 with TRBJ2-3; 9 nucleotides line up with TRBD2. V was clipped by 1 base and J by 4 bases; unmatched bases: 3. CDR1 SEHNR and CDR2 FQNEAQ come from the germline V gene (reference sequence). The CDR3 length is 15 residues. The CDR3 DNA is TGTGCCAGCAGCTTAGGACTAGCGGAAGCAGATACGCAGTATTTT. It encodes CASSLGLAEADTQYF. Supplemented by reference TRBV7-9 and TRBJ2-3, the full variable domain reads DTGVSQNPRHKITKRGQNVTFRCDPISEHNRLYWYRQTLGQGPEFLTYFQNEAQLEKSRLLSDRFSAERPKGSFSTLEIQRTEQGDSAMYLCASSLGLAEADTQYFGPGTRLTVL.

This clone was seen a single time. V and J are TRBV6-6 and TRBJ1-6, with TRBD1 identical over 9 bases. This CDR3 has 15 residues. V lost 4 bases and J lost 6; bases outside the gene matches: 4. Germline CDR1 is MNHNY and CDR2 is SVGAGI (reference sequence). Here the CDR3 reads CASSSGDRVNSPLHF. CDR3 bases: TGTGCCAGCAGTTCCGGGGACAGGGTTAATTCACCCCTCCACTTT.

CDR3: CASSWRTGAGNTIYF. Here the CDR3 DNA reads TGTGCCAGTAGTTGGAGAACAGGGGCTGGAAACACCATATATTTT. V and J are TRBV19 and TRBJ1-3, with TRBD1 matching 7 bases. V shed 5 bases and J 2 bases; nucleotides not matched to a gene: 6. The CDR3 runs to 15 residues. Germline V gene data show CDR1 as LNHDA and CDR2 as SQIVND (reference sequence).